This TCR beta chain was recorded in a study of identical twins. One entry per CDR3 protein, called by TCRdb with MiXCR from the 5' RACE reads. The repertoire has about 260,000 distinct CDR3 sequences, approximately 7% of them found once; the top ten carry 3.5% to 4%. The germline V gene has CDR1 LGHNA and CDR2 YNFKEQ. V was cut by 4 bases and J by 3 bases, with 12 bases left in between. The CDR3 sequence is 15 residues long. The same sample was also studied in work on yellow fever vaccine responses in identical twins.

Sequencing was done on a sample of memory (CD45RO+) T cells sorted from blood. The TCR comes from a woman aged 18-29 years in good health. The V and J genes are TRBV4-2 and TRBJ1-4; D call uncertain. The CDR3 DNA follows: TGTGCCAGCAGCCCCGAGTCGAGAGCTAATGAAAAACTGTTTTTT. Residues: CASSPESRANEKLFF.